This is a list of T cell receptor beta chains from one sample in a study of cytomegalovirus exposure and HLA in healthy donors. The repertoire was sequenced with immunoSEQ multiplex PCR; TCRdb's copy has only in-frame clones and lacks some. There are 55,000 to 65,000 clones in the sample; about 80% occur only once, and about 1.5% lies in the top ten. Sequenced material: PBMCs. The source is a human donor in good health. CDR3s include the opening cysteine and the closing phenylalanine or tryptophan. Each record gives: D gene, clone size, J gene, V gene, CDR3 DNA, CDR3 protein. The D gene is left open where the match is weak. The listing skips clone size in some rows; elsewhere it reads once, few, many or a size class.

NA	NA	TRBJ2-4	TRBV13	TGTGCCAGCAGCTTATGGGGCACACAAAACATTCAGTACTTC	CASSLWGTQNIQYF
NA	NA	TRBJ1-1	TRBV7-9	TGTTCCAGCAGCCCCTTGGGAGCGGTGGGGGGCACTGAAGCTTTCTTT	CSSSPLGAVGGTEAFF
TRBD2	NA	TRBJ2-5	TRBV7-2	TGTGCCAGCAGCTTTAGACTAGCGGGGGGGCCCCAAGAGACCCAGTACTTC	CASSFRLAGGPQETQYF
TRBD1	NA	TRBJ1-1	TRBV7-3	TGTGCCAGCAGCTCCTCGAGCAGGGGGTCTACTGAAGCTTTCTTT	CASSSSSRGSTEAFF
TRBD2	NA	TRBJ2-2	TRBV7-8	TGTGCCAGCAGCTTAGATTACGTGAGGGCTAGCGGGAGTGCCGGGGAGCTGTTTTTT	CASSLDYVRASGSAGELFF
TRBD2	NA	TRBJ2-2	TRBV28	TGTGCCAGCAGACGAGCGGGAGTTGGCACCGGGGAGCTGTTTTTT	CASRRAGVGTGELFF
NA	NA	TRBJ2-3	TRBV5-1	TGCGCCAGCAGCGGGACAACAGATACGCAGTATTTT	CASSGTTDTQYF
NA	NA	TRBJ2-7	TRBV25-1	TGTGCCAGCAGTGAATACACAGGGACGGGGACCTACGAGCAGTACTTC	CASSEYTGTGTYEQYF
TRBD1	NA	TRBJ2-7	TRBV29-1	TGCAGCGTTGGACAGGGCACTAACTACGAGCAGTACTTC	CSVGQGTNYEQYF
TRBD1	NA	TRBJ1-4	TRBV28	TGTGCCAGCAGTCCCCGGACAGGGGGCTTTGAAAAACTGTTTTTT	CASSPRTGGFEKLFF
NA	NA	TRBJ1-3	TRBV12-5	TGTGCTAGTGCACCCGGGTCGACTGGAAACACCATATATTTT	CASAPGSTGNTIYF
TRBD2	NA	TRBJ2-3	TRBV4-1	TGCGCCAGCAGCCAACTAGCGGGCGGCACAGATACGCAGTATTTT	CASSQLAGGTDTQYF
TRBD2	few	TRBJ2-1	TRBV28	TGTGCCAGCAGTTTAGGGACTAGCGTCACCGCTGAGCAGTTCTTC	CASSLGTSVTAEQFF
NA	once	TRBJ2-6	TRBV11-2	TGTGCCAGCAGCCTATCGGTAACCCGGCGGACCAACGTCCTGACTTTC	CASSLSVTRRTNVLTF
NA	NA	TRBJ2-2	TRBV7-6	TGTGCCAGCAGCCCGGAGGGACAGAAGACGAACACCGGGGAGCTGTTTTTT	CASSPEGQKTNTGELFF
NA	NA	TRBJ2-1	TRBV2	TGTGCCAGCAGTGAAACGAGTTACAATGAGCAGTTCTTC	CASSETSYNEQFF
NA	NA	TRBJ2-1	TRBV7-6	TGTGCCAGCAGTGTAGGAGGCGTTCCCTACAATGAGCAGTTCTTC	CASSVGGVPYNEQFF